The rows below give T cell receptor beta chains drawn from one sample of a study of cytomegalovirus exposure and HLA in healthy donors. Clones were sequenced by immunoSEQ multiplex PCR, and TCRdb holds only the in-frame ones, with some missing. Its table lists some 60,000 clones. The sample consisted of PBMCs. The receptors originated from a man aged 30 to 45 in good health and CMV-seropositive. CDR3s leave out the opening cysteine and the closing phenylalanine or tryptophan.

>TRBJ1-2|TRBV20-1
SVQAYHGYT
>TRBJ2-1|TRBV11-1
ASSPGTRSYNEQF
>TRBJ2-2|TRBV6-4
ASSDRGAGELF
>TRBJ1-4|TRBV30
AWIPQGFGEKLF
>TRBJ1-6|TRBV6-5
ASRRAENSPLH
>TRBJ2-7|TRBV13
ASSFGTGGSYEQY
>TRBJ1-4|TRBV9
ASSVAATNEKLF
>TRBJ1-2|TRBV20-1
SGDRVNGYT
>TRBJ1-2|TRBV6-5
ASRATWTDYGYT
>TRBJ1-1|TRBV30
AWGGQPNTEAF
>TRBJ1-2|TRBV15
ATSRAGTKGYT
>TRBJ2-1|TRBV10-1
ASSESGGGSDNEQF
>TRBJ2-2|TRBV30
AWSYNGELF
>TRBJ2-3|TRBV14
ASSQEQGSADTQY
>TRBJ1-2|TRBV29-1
SVLATGVGYT
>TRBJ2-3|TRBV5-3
ARSCPNFSSGGSTDTQY
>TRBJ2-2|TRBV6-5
ASSYQQGGTGELF
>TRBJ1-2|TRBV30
AWMGGLDGYT
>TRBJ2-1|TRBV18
ASSPPVTSGPDSDNEQF
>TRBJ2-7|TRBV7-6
ASSLGQSSSYEQY
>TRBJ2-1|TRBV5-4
ASSSKSSGENNEQF
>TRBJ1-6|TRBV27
ASSLSIRDRGDRPLH
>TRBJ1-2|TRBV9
ASSVSGGGYT
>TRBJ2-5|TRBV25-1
ASSSGLRGALGGENQY
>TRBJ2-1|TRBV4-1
ASSQEGLAGRSEQF
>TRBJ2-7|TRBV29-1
SVVISSYEQY
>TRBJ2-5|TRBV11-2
ASSLGTSGSIGETQY
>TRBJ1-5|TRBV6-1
ASSPGIVSNQPQH
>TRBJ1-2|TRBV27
ASSLGQGVVYGYT
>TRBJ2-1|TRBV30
AWDTGTRRGNEQF
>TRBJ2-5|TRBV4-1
ASSHLTSSWETQY
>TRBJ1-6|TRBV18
ASSSDRGNSPLH
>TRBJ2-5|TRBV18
ASSPTGTSGETQY
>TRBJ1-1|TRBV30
AWSDQVDF
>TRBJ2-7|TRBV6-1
ASSEGWDRGSEQY
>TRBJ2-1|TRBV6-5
ASSWGQGSSYNEQF
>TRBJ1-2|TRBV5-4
ASSSNVGQPYGYT
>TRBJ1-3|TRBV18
ASSPPPLGQGAGNTIY
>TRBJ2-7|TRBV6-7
ASSYSDGTGDYEQY
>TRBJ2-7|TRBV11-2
ASSSAGQGIYEQY
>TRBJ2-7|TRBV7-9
ASSRLWGGPYEQY
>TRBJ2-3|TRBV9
ASRRSSGGRTDTQY
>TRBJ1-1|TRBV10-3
AISDREQAF
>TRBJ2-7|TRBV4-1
ASSQKIPQDEQY
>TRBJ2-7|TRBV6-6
ASQSGRAFRDEQY
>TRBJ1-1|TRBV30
AWGTQNTEAF
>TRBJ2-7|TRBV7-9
ASSKSGREAYEQY
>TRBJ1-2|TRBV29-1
SAQAGTGLYT
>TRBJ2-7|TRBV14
ASSPLGGPRQGLNEQY
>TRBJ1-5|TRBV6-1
ASSLTGRSNQPQH
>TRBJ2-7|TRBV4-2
ASSQEREGFNEQY
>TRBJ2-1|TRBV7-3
ASSPLAGGPWQF
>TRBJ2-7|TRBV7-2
ASTHRASGSYEQY
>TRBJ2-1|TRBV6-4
ASKRTSRPNEQF
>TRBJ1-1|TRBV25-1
ASSVSGWTEAF
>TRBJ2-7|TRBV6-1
ASSPGTLSSYEQY
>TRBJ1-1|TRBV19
ASSTSRAEAF